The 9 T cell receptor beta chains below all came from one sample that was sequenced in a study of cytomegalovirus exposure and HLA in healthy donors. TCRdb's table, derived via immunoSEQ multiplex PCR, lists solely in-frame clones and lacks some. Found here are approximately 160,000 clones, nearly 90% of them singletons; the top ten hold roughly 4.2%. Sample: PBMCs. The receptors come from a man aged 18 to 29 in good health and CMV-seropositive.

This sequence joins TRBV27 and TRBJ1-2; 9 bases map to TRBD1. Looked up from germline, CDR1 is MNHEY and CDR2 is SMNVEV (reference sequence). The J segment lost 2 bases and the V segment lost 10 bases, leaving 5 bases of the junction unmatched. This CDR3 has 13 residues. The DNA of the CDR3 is TGTGCCACCGGGGACAGGGTCAACTATGGCTACACCTTC. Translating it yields CATGDRVNYGYTF.

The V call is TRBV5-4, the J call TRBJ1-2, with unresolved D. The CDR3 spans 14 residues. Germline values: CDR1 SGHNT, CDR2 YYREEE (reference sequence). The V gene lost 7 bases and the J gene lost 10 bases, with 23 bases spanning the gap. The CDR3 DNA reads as TGTGCCAGCGGTTATAAAGAGAGTAGTAGATACTACACCTTC. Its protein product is CASGYKESSRYYTF.

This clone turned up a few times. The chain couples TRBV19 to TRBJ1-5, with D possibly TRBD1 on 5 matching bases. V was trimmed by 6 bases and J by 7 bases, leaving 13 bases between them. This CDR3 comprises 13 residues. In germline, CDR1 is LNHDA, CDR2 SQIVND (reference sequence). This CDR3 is CASSRGVGQPQHF. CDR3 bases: TGTGCCAGTAGCCGGGGGGTGGGACAGCCCCAGCATTTT. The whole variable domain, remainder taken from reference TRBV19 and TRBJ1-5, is DGGITQSPKYLFRKEGQNVTLSCEQNLNHDAMYWYRQDPGQGLRLIYYSQIVNDFQKGDIAEGYSVSREKKESFPLTVTSAQKNPTAFYLCASSRGVGQPQHFGDGTRLSIL.

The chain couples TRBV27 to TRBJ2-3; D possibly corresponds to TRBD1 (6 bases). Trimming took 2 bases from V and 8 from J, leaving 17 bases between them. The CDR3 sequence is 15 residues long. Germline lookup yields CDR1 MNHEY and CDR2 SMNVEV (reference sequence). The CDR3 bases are TGTGCCAGCAGTTTAAGGGGGATCACAGGGAGTACGCAGTATTTT. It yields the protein CASSLRGITGSTQYF.

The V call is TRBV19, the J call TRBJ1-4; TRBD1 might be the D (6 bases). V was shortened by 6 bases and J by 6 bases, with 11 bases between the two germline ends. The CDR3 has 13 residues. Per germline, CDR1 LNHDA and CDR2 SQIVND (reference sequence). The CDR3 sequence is CASRNNRDEKLFF. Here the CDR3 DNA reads TGTGCCAGTAGAAACAACAGGGATGAAAAACTGTTTTTT.

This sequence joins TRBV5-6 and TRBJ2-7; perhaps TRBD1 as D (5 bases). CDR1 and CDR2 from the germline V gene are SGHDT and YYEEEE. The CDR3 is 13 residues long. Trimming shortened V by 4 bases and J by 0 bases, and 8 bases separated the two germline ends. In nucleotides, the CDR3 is TGTGCCAGCAGCCGTCAGGGCTCCTACGAGCAGTACTTC. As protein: CASSRQGSYEQYF.

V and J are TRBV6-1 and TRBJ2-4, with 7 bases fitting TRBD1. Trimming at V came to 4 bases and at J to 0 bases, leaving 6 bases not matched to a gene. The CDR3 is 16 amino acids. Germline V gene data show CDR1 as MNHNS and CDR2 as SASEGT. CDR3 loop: CASSGGTALAKNIQYF. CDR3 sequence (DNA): TGTGCCAGCAGTGGGGGGACAGCGCTAGCCAAAAACATTCAGTACTTC.

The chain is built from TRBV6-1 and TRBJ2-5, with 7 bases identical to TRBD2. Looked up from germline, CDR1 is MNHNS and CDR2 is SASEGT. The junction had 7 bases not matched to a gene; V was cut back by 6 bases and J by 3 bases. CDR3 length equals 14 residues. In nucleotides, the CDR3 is TGTGCCAGCAGAGTTGCGGGAGTGAAAGAGACCCAGTACTTC. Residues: CASRVAGVKETQYF.

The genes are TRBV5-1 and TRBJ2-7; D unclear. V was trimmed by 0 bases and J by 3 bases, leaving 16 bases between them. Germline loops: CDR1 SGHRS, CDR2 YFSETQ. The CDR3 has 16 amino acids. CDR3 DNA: TGCGCCAGCAGCTTGGGTAGTGGCGGTTTAAGCTACGAGCAGTACTTC. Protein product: CASSLGSGGLSYEQYF.